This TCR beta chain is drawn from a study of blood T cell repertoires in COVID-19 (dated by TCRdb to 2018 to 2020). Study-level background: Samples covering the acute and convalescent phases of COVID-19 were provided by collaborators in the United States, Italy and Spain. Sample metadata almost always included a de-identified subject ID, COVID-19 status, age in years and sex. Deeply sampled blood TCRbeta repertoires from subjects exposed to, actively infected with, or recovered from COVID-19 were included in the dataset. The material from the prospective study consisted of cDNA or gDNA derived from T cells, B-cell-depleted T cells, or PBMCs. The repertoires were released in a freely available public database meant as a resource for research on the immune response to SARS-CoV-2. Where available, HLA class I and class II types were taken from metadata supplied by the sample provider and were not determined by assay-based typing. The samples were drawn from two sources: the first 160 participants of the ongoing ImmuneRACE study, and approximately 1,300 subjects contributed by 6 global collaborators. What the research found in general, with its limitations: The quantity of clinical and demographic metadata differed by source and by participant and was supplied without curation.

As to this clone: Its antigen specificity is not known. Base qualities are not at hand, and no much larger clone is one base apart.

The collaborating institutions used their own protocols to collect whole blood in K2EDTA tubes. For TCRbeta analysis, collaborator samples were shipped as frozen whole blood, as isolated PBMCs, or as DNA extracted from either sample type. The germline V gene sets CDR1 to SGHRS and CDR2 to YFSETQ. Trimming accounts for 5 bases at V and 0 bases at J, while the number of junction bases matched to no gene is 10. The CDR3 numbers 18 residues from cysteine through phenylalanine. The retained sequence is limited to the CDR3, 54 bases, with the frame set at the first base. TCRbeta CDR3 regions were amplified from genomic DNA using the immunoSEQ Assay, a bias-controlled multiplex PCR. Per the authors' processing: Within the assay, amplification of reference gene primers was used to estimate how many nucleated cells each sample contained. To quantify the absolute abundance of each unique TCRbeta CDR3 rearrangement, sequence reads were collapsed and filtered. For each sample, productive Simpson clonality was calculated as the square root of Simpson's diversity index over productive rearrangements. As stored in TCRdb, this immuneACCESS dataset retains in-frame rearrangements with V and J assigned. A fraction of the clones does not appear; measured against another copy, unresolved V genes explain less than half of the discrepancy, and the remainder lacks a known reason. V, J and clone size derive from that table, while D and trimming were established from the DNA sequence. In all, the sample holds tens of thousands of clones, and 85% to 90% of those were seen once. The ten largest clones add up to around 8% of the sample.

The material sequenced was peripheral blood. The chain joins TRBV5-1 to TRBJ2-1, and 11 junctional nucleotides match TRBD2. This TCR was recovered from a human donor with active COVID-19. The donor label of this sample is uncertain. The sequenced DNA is TGCGCCAGCAGGCCCGGGACTAGCGGTCGGAGCTCCTACAATGAGCAGTTCTTC. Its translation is CASRPGTSGRSSYNEQFF. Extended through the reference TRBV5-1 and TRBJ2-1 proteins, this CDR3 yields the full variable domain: KAGVTQTPRYLIKTRGQQVTLSCSPISGHRSVSWYQQTPGQGLQFLFEYFSETQRNKGNFPGRFSGRQFSNSRSEMNVSTLELGDSALYLCASRPGTSGRSSYNEQFFGPGTRLTVL.